The 12 T cell receptor beta chains listed next were all sequenced from one sample in a study of cytomegalovirus exposure and HLA in healthy donors (TCRdb year 2017). The library came from the immunoSEQ multiplex PCR assay. The source is immuneACCESS, and TCRdb retained only in-frame sequences with V and J called. Part of the clones is not carried over; for the studies checked, unresolved V genes explain less than half of this, and the remainder is unexplained. For this sample there are 250,000 to 350,000 clones; 88% appear just once. The ten largest clones add up to roughly 0.93% of the sample. Sequencing was done on a sample of PBMCs. The receptors were sampled from a woman aged 18 to 35 in good health and CMV-seronegative.

This rearrangement joins TRBV2 to TRBJ1-6, with D possibly TRBD1 on 6 matching bases. CDR3 length equals 14 residues. Per the germline V gene, CDR1 is SNHLY and CDR2 is FYNNEI. V dropped 8 bases and J dropped 7 bases, with 15 bases sitting between them. CDR3 nucleotide sequence: TGTGCCAGCGTGGACTCAGGGGTCAATTCACCCCTCCACTTT. It specifies CASVDSGVNSPLHF.

The chain is built from TRBV6-6 and TRBJ2-7; unclear D gene. The V and J ends lost 4 bases and 5 bases respectively, with 12 bases between them. CDR3 length equals 13 residues. The V gene's germline CDR1 is MNHNY and CDR2 SVGAGI (reference sequence). CDR3 amino acids: CASSSTSAHEQYF. DNA of the CDR3: TGTGCCAGCAGTTCTACCAGCGCCCACGAGCAGTACTTC.

CDR3 loop: CASSLRGQGATGTEAFF. For the CDR3, the DNA is TGTGCCAGCAGTCTCCGCGGACAGGGGGCTACTGGCACTGAAGCTTTCTTT. The V call is TRBV2, the J call TRBJ1-1, with TRBD1 identical over 11 bases. Germline V lookup: CDR1 SNHLY, CDR2 FYNNEI. V trimming: 5 bases; J trimming: 4 bases; junction bases outside the gene matches: 12. The length of the CDR3 is 17 residues.

Only one count was recorded for this clone. The chain recombines TRBV10-1 with TRBJ2-1; TRBD1 matches at 7 bases. V lost 6 bases and J lost 0; bases outside the gene matches: 5. Per the germline V gene, CDR1 is WNHNN and CDR2 is SYGVQD (reference sequence). This CDR3 region has 15 residues. This CDR3 is CASSLDRSSYNEQFF. The DNA for the CDR3 is TGCGCCAGCAGCCTGGACAGGAGCTCCTACAATGAGCAGTTCTTC.

The J gene is TRBJ1-5, the V gene TRBV28, with a tentative D call TRBD1 (6 bases). Germline loops: CDR1 MDHEN, CDR2 SYDVKM. The CDR3 length is 14 residues. The V end lost 10 bases, the J end lost 7 bases, and 20 bases lay between the germline ends. This CDR3 reads CAISRGGFDQPQHF. CDR3 DNA: TGTGCCATCTCGAGAGGGGGTTTCGACCAGCCCCAGCATTTT.

The chain joins TRBV27 to TRBJ2-7; TRBD1 might be the D (6 bases). Germline V lookup: CDR1 MNHEY, CDR2 SMNVEV (reference sequence). V lost 6 bases and J 3 bases, leaving 12 bases between the germline ends. The CDR3 totals 13 residues. The CDR3 bases are TGTGCCAGCAGAGAGACAGGTCGCTACGAGCAGTACTTC. Translation gives CASRETGRYEQYF.

V gene TRBV27 combines with J gene TRBJ2-5, with D tentatively TRBD2 (5 bases). There are 13 residues in the CDR3. The germline V and J ends were trimmed by 5 bases and 5 bases, with 12 bases remaining between them. CDR1 MNHEY and CDR2 SMNVEV come from the germline V gene (reference sequence). CDR3 nucleotides: TGTGCCAGCAGTCCAAGGCGAGGGGAGACCCAGTACTTC. It encodes CASSPRRGETQYF.

CDR3 coding DNA: TGTGCCAGCAGCCCCGACCGGACAGCGTATCTCGAGCAGTACTTC. Translating gives CASSPDRTAYLEQYF. The chain couples TRBV9 to TRBJ2-7, with D perhaps matching TRBD1 (6 bases). This CDR3 is 15 amino acids long. Germline V gene data show CDR1 as SGDLS and CDR2 as YYNGEE. V was pared by 4 bases and J by 6 bases, with 20 bases between.

This clone has a single count. The V and J genes are TRBV20-1 and TRBJ1-1; 12 bases map to TRBD1. V trimming: 5 bases; J trimming: 9 bases; junction bases outside the gene matches: 1. Germline V lookup: CDR1 DFQATT, CDR2 SNEGSKA (reference sequence). CDR3 length: 11 residues. This CDR3 is CSAGDRGQAFF. The CDR3 region has the DNA TGCAGTGCTGGGGACAGGGGGCAAGCTTTCTTT.

The V and J genes are TRBV25-1 and TRBJ2-5; 9 bases fit TRBD1. CDR3 size: 14 residues. V was clipped by 5 bases and J by 5 bases; unmatched bases: 6. Germline V gene sequence: CDR1 MGHDK, CDR2 SYGVNS. CDR3 in amino acids: CASSTGTGHETQYF. The CDR3 DNA follows: TGTGCCAGCAGTACCGGGACAGGGCACGAGACCCAGTACTTC.

V and J are TRBV28 and TRBJ1-1; TRBD1 might be the D (5 bases). This CDR3 contains 18 residues. The V and J ends lost 3 bases and 0 bases respectively, with 20 bases between them. Germline values: CDR1 MDHEN, CDR2 SYDVKM. The CDR3 DNA reads as TGTGCCAGCAGTTTCAACAGGCCCCTACACTTCATGAACACTGAAGCTTTCTTT. Translation gives CASSFNRPLHFMNTEAFF.

The chain links TRBV28 to TRBJ2-1, with TRBD2 matching 14 bases. The CDR3 length is 17 residues. CDR1 and CDR2 (germline): MDHEN, SYDVKM. V shed 3 bases and J 3 bases; nucleotides not matched to a gene: 4. CDR3 loop: CASSLTSGRAFYNEQFF. The CDR3, as DNA: TGTGCCAGCAGTTTGACTAGCGGGAGGGCTTTCTACAATGAGCAGTTCTTC.